This record covers a single T cell receptor beta chain. This receptor's antigen is unknown. The sample holds no much larger clone one base away, and base qualities are not on file. The cohort consisted of some 670 healthy bone marrow donors. At the time of sampling, all cohort members were nominally healthy, though unrecorded immune exposures were likely present. The donor was CMV seronegative and was included in the group of 352 seronegative cohort members. Each donor provided a peripheral blood sample, and peripheral blood mononuclear cells were used for TCR beta sequencing. Genomic DNA was extracted from the blood cell samples with the Qiagen DNeasy Blood Extraction Kit. The junction shows trimming of 4 bases on V and 7 bases on J, plus 16 bases between the germline ends. The germline V gene (reference sequence) specifies LNHDA as CDR1 and SQIVND as CDR2. From the cysteine through the phenylalanine, the CDR3 covers 15 amino acids. Kept here is only the CDR3 DNA, which spans 45 bases and is read in frame from base 1.

This sample stems from a study of cytomegalovirus exposure and HLA in healthy donors (dated by TCRdb to the late 2010s). General notes on the study: An earlier analysis of about 530 of the donors reported 250 to 300 Gb of sequence data and 95 million to 130 million unique TCR beta sequences obtained from some 170 million T cells. The study aimed to test whether cataloging public T cell receptors could reveal signatures of past pathogen exposure. Rather than using new phenotypic data, the later analysis identified candidate immune exposures from TCR beta sequences and from how often those sequences occurred across donors. The number of donors typed differed by locus, with 629-630 for A, B, C, DRB1 and DQB1, roughly 550 for DQA1, 600 to 610 for DPA1, and around 460 for DPB1. HLA typing included class I and class II loci at four-digit resolution. The T cell repertoires of several hundred subjects were profiled by immunosequencing and related to cytomegalovirus serostatus. Donor age, sex, ethnicity and CMV serostatus were collected together with the repertoire data. The genetic ancestry cluster associated with self-reported Caucasian donors included roughly 84% of the 398 genotyped donors. About 330 gigabases of sequencing data and around 90 million unique TCR sequences made up an early release that covered nearly 650 HLA-typed donors. Five DR-DQ haplotypes were handled as single units for association and clustering, since linkage in the cohort was strong. All discovery cohort repertoires had been generated on a single sequencing platform. To decide whether each TCR beta V gene segment behaved as functional or pseudogenic, an earlier analysis of approximately 590 of the donors relied on high-throughput TCR beta sequencing. Among about 370 genotyped donors of the cohort, an average of approximately 220,000 unique TCR beta nucleotide sequences was sequenced per donor, of which about 18% were non-productive. To study patterns of TCR occurrence, a later analysis re-analyzed previously published TCR beta repertoires from around 670 donors and added high-resolution HLA genotyping. A later genetic analysis used genome-wide SNP genotypes for about 60% of the roughly 670 donors, treating that subset as a discovery cohort. A separate validation cohort of some 130 different subjects was used in addition to the roughly 720-subject first cohort. High-throughput TCR immunosequencing, statistical association of individual TCRs with disease status, and machine learning were combined to predict cytomegalovirus infection status.

Broader findings and caveats from the paper: Correlated functional status among segregating V segments might reflect linkage disequilibrium, but an unknown experimental factor could not be ruled out. The study gave a list of about 160 TCR beta chains associated with cytomegalovirus. The only immune exposure information available for the cohort was CMV serostatus. A few of the identified cytomegalovirus-associated TCR beta chains were confirmed in vitro to be specific for cytomegalovirus antigens. The earlier analysis of approximately 540 of the donors excluded some 15 rarely observed V segments, including chromosome 9 orphons, because counts were too low. Sequencing depth was assumed to be roughly uniform across donors in the presence/absence analyses, though that assumption may not hold. Some IMGT-functional V segments, including TRBV6-2 and TRBV6-3, could not be distinguished by the 87-base-pair reads and were therefore excluded. A further reported finding was that TCR beta sequences accurately predicted the HLA-A and HLA-B alleles for most subjects in the first cohort. Most TCR sequences were seen in very few donors, while some public TCRs were found in many individuals. The authors suggested that the approach could potentially be generalized to other disease states and immunological phenotypes. Strong co-occurrence of HLA alleles, especially DR and DQ, made assigning TCR associations to individual alleles difficult. In a later analysis, several top co-occurrence clusters were reported to appear linked to parvovirus B19, influenza, CMV and Epstein-Barr virus. The cohort was sequenced for TCR beta chains only, and without alpha or paired-chain data the features that could be detected were limited. An association between a missense DCLRE1C variant and V-gene and J-gene trimming of TCR beta chains was found in a later genetic analysis and replicated in an independent cohort. A later analysis found that TCR association rates varied across HLA loci, with DRB1 alleles showing the most associated TCRs and HLA-C alleles the fewest. In a later analysis, HLA-associated TCR beta chains were found to be more clonally expanded and to have lower generation probabilities than equally common non-associated chains. A later analysis found that most CMV-associated TCR beta chains appeared HLA-restricted, with HLA associations seemingly driven largely by CMV exposure. Because HLA typing was missing for some donors at each locus, association tests included only the typed subset. A later analysis associated 16,951 TCR beta sequences with specific HLA alleles at a false discovery rate of 0.05. The classifier was reported to diagnose cytomegalovirus status with high specificity and sensitivity in both the original cohort and the validation cohort. In a later genetic analysis, fewer N-insertions in productive TCRs were reported among donors in an Asian-associated ancestry cluster than the 666-donor mean. An earlier analysis of around 600 of the donors showed that most TCR beta V segments appeared in productive rearrangements either about 90% or about 30% of the time, which broadly matched IMGT annotations. A cluster of highly shared sequence variants was judged likely to be a technical artifact of the sequencing pipeline.

The library was produced with the immunoSEQ multiplex PCR assay. For the multiplex PCR, a mixture combining 60 forward primers for TCR Vbeta segments and 13 reverse primers for TCR Jbeta segments was used. A multiplex PCR assay on genomic DNA amplified the CDR3 region of rearranged TCR beta genes. The Illumina HiSeq System was used to sequence the amplified TCR beta libraries as 87-base-pair reads. On the authors' methods: Across the 700 or so repertoires, a later analysis counted 60 million to 90 million unique TCR beta chains, 9 million to 14 million of which were shared by at least two donors. To remove PCR and sequencing errors, raw reads were error-corrected and collapsed into unique sequences using a nearest-neighbor algorithm that merged closely related sequences. To assign V, D and J gene segments, CDR3 sequences were aligned to IMGT reference sequences. For a sequence to be retained, a match of at least six nucleotides to both a V gene segment and a J gene segment was required. A rearrangement counted as productive if the CDR3 had no stop codons and remained in frame with V and J, and every other rearrangement counted as non-productive. CDR3 was defined by IMGT convention, running from the second conserved V-encoded cysteine to the conserved J-encoded phenylalanine. The earlier analysis of some 550 of the donors excluded any sequence lacking an unambiguous match to a single V gene segment. An earlier analysis of about 600 of the donors called V segments functional above 56.7% productive rearrangements and segregating when the between-donor standard deviation exceeded 5%. To diagnose cytomegalovirus status from the catalog of TCR beta chain sequences, a statistical classification framework was built. In a later analysis, TCR nucleotide sequences were compared against IMGT/GENE-DB human TR gene sequences so that V and J genes could be assigned. In a later analysis, CDR3 sequences and most-parsimonious VDJ recombination scenarios were assigned using the TCRdist pipeline. In a later analysis, every TCR beta chain was defined by the combination of its CDR3 amino acid sequence and its V-gene family, and reads without a unique V-gene family were dropped. As a way to deal with suspected cross-contamination and a sequencing artifact, a later analysis dropped approximately 590 nucleotide sequences that were highly shared and had low generation probability. In a later analysis, a clonal expansion index for each public chain was calculated from normalized within-repertoire ranks of inferred template counts. A later analysis computed generation probabilities with a VDJ recombination model fitted to out-of-frame rearrangements, and checked the results against IGoR. In a later analysis, hypergeometric tests were used to score TCR-TCR, TCR-HLA and TCR-CMV co-occurrence, with a repertoire-size bias correction applied to TCR pairs. A later analysis estimated false discovery rates by permuting HLA or CMV assignments 20 times. A later analysis grouped co-occurring TCRs with DBSCAN, adding TCRdist sequence similarity when clustering within HLA-allele-positive subsets. Co-occurrence clustering excluded repertoires with fewer than 30,000 or more than 120,000 public chains, plus five with anomalous nucleotide sharing. TCRdb retrieved this table from immuneACCESS and kept in-frame rearrangements only. Not all clones are present; in checked studies, unresolved V genes account for under half, and no reason is known for the remainder. V and J calls and clone size are those listed in that table; D and trimming were worked out from the DNA. This sample has some 180,000 clones in its table, and roughly 82% of those were observed once. About 1.6% of the sample is in the top ten clones.

The sequenced sample was PBMCs. The V and J genes are TRBV19 and TRBJ1-4; TRBD1 could be the D gene, as 5 bases match. This TCR came from a man aged 35-49 years in good health and CMV-seronegative. The CDR3 has the sequence CASSTSGNKGEKLFF. The DNA reads TGTGCCAGTAGTACTTCAGGGAATAAAGGTGAAAAACTGTTTTTT.